This T cell receptor (beta chain) comes out of a study of identical twins. TCRdb reanalysed the 5' RACE reads using MiXCR and keeps one entry per CDR3 protein. The sample has approximately 500,000 distinct CDR3 sequences; roughly 24% are singletons. There are a few counts of this clonotype. The sample was also reused in another study, on T cells expressing NK-cell markers. According to that study: Several of the donors carried dominant NKG2C+ clonotypes that took up roughly 1.0-8% of their CD8+ T cells.

This clonotype was obtained from a woman younger than 35 in good health. Sequenced input: CD4+ T cells sorted from blood.

The CDR3 DNA follows: TGCAGTGCTAGAAATCATAAGGAGACCCAGTACTTC. This encodes CSARNHKETQYF. The chain carries TRBV20-1 and TRBJ2-5, with D uncertain. CDR1 is DFQATT and CDR2 is SNEGSKA in the germline V gene (reference sequence). Trimming removed 2 bases at V and 5 bases at J, with 9 bases between. CDR3 length: 12 residues.